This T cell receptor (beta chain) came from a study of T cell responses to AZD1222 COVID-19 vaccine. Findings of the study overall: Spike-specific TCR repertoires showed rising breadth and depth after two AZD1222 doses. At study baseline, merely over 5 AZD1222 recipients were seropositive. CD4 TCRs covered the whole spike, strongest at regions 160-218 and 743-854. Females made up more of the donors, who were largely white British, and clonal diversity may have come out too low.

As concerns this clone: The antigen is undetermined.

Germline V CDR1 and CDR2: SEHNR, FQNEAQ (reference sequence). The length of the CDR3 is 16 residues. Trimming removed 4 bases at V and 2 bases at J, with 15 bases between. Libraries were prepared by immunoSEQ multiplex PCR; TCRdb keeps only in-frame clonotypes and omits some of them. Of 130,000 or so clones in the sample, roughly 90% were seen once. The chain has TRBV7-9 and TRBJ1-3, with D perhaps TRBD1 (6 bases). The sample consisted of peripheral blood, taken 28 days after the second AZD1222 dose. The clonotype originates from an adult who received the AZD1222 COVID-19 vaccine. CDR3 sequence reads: CASSSMDRSTGNTIYF. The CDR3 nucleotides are TGTGCCAGCAGCTCCATGGACAGAAGCACTGGAAACACCATATATTTT.